This is a list of T cell receptor beta chains from one sample in a study of multiple sclerosis patients with progressive multifocal leukoencephalopathy. Profiling relied on immunoSEQ multiplex PCR, and the TCRdb table lists in-frame clones only, not all of them. The table shows some 30,000 clones, with about 91% occurring only once. The sequenced sample consisted of PBMCs. All receptors derive from a human donor with multiple sclerosis. Both conserved end residues are part of each CDR3. A D gene is named only where the DNA matches it firmly. The listing skips clone size in some rows; elsewhere it reads once, few, many or a size class.

D gene: .; clone size: .; V gene: TRBV6-6; J gene: TRBJ1-1; CDR3 DNA: TGTGCCAGCAGTTATAGGGAGGTCACTGAAGCTTTCTTT; CDR3 protein: CASSYREVTEAFF
D gene: .; clone size: .; V gene: TRBV27; J gene: TRBJ2-6; CDR3 DNA: TGTGCCAGCAGTTTAAGGGCGACCGCTGGGGCCAACGTCCTGACTTTC; CDR3 protein: CASSLRATAGANVLTF
D gene: .; clone size: .; V gene: TRBV20-1; J gene: TRBJ2-1; CDR3 DNA: TGCAGTGCTCCCCGGCAGAATGAGCAGTTCTTC; CDR3 protein: CSAPRQNEQFF
D gene: .; clone size: .; V gene: TRBV28; J gene: TRBJ2-1; CDR3 DNA: TGTGCCAGCAAGGGGACCCCTCACAATGAGCAGTTCTTC; CDR3 protein: CASKGTPHNEQFF
D gene: .; clone size: few; V gene: TRBV19; J gene: TRBJ1-2; CDR3 DNA: TGTGCCAGTAGTACCCTACGGACGGGATCCTATGGCTACACCTTC; CDR3 protein: CASSTLRTGSYGYTF
D gene: .; clone size: once; V gene: TRBV7-8; J gene: TRBJ2-3; CDR3 DNA: TGTGCCAGCAGCTTAGAAGGGCCAGGTTGGGGAGATACGCAGTATTTT; CDR3 protein: CASSLEGPGWGDTQYF
D gene: .; clone size: .; V gene: TRBV28; J gene: TRBJ1-3; CDR3 DNA: TGTGCCAGCAGTTTTTTAGGGGGAAACACCATATATTTT; CDR3 protein: CASSFLGGNTIYF
D gene: .; clone size: .; V gene: TRBV15; J gene: TRBJ1-5; CDR3 DNA: TGTGCCACCAGCAGAGATAACAAGAGCAATCAGCCCCAGCATTTT; CDR3 protein: CATSRDNKSNQPQHF
D gene: .; clone size: .; V gene: TRBV10-3; J gene: TRBJ2-7; CDR3 DNA: TGTGCCATCAGTGAGTCGGGTCCTGAGAGGGTAGTAACCTACGAGCAGTACTTC; CDR3 protein: CAISESGPERVVTYEQYF
D gene: .; clone size: .; V gene: TRBV5-1; J gene: TRBJ2-5; CDR3 DNA: TGCGCCAGCAGCCCGGACAGTAGGGCAGAGACCCAGTACTTC; CDR3 protein: CASSPDSRAETQYF
D gene: .; clone size: .; V gene: TRBV15; J gene: TRBJ2-1; CDR3 DNA: TGTGCCACCAGCAGAGATGGGGCCAGTACCTACAATGAGCAGTTCTTC; CDR3 protein: CATSRDGASTYNEQFF
D gene: .; clone size: .; V gene: TRBV19; J gene: TRBJ2-4; CDR3 DNA: TGTGCCAGTAGTATTTCAGTGAGGCCAGCCATTCAGTACTTC; CDR3 protein: CASSISVRPAIQYF
D gene: TRBD2; clone size: .; V gene: TRBV5-6; J gene: TRBJ2-3; CDR3 DNA: TGTGCCAGCAGCTTGGAGCTAGCGGGACCCACAGATACGCAGTATTTT; CDR3 protein: CASSLELAGPTDTQYF
D gene: .; clone size: .; V gene: TRBV27; J gene: TRBJ1-1; CDR3 DNA: TGTGCCAGCAGGGCGGGAGATAGGAACACTGAAGCTTTCTTT; CDR3 protein: CASRAGDRNTEAFF
D gene: .; clone size: .; V gene: TRBV5-6; J gene: TRBJ2-6; CDR3 DNA: TGTGCCAGCAGCTTGGGGCAGGCTGGGGCCAACGTCCTGACTTTC; CDR3 protein: CASSLGQAGANVLTF
D gene: .; clone size: once; V gene: TRBV9; J gene: TRBJ1-4; CDR3 DNA: TGTGCCAGCAGCGTAGAGGCAGTAGGGTTACGGAGTGAAAAACTGTTTTTT; CDR3 protein: CASSVEAVGLRSEKLFF
D gene: TRBD1; clone size: .; V gene: TRBV13; J gene: TRBJ2-5; CDR3 DNA: TGTGCCAGCACCCCCTGGGGGGAAACGGGACAGGGGGAGACCCAGTACTTC; CDR3 protein: CASTPWGETGQGETQYF
D gene: .; clone size: .; V gene: TRBV6-5; J gene: TRBJ1-1; CDR3 DNA: TGTGCCAGCAGCGGCAGGGTCACTGAAGCTTTCTTT; CDR3 protein: CASSGRVTEAFF
D gene: .; clone size: .; V gene: TRBV7-2; J gene: TRBJ2-1; CDR3 DNA: TGTGCCAGCAGCTTAGAGGGCGGCAATGAGCAGTTCTTC; CDR3 protein: CASSLEGGNEQFF
D gene: .; clone size: .; V gene: TRBV14; J gene: TRBJ1-5; CDR3 DNA: TGTGCCAGCAGCCAAGCGGGGGGGAAAAAGGCATATAGCAATCAGCCCCAGCATTTT; CDR3 protein: CASSQAGGKKAYSNQPQHF
D gene: .; clone size: .; V gene: TRBV5-1; J gene: TRBJ2-3; CDR3 DNA: TGCGCCAGCAGCACCTTAGCGGCTAGCACAGATACGCAGTATTTT; CDR3 protein: CASSTLAASTDTQYF
D gene: TRBD1; clone size: .; V gene: TRBV7-8; J gene: TRBJ1-1; CDR3 DNA: TGTGCCAGCAGCTTGTCGAGTCCAGGGGGTTTAGGAACCACTGAAGCTTTCTTT; CDR3 protein: CASSLSSPGGLGTTEAFF
D gene: TRBD1; clone size: .; V gene: TRBV7-9; J gene: TRBJ2-7; CDR3 DNA: TGTGCCAGCAGCCCAAACCGGGACAGGACCTACGAGCAGTACTTC; CDR3 protein: CASSPNRDRTYEQYF
D gene: .; clone size: .; V gene: TRBV28; J gene: TRBJ1-5; CDR3 DNA: TGTGCCAGCAGTTTTATCCGGGGATCGGGCAATCAGCCCCAGCATTTT; CDR3 protein: CASSFIRGSGNQPQHF
D gene: .; clone size: .; V gene: TRBV10-3; J gene: TRBJ2-7; CDR3 DNA: TGTGCCACCGCCCAGGGCTCCGAGCAGTACTTC; CDR3 protein: CATAQGSEQYF
D gene: .; clone size: .; V gene: TRBV7-8; J gene: TRBJ1-4; CDR3 DNA: TGTGCCAGCAGCGAAGCGACAGGAGTTTTTGAAAAACTGTTTTTT; CDR3 protein: CASSEATGVFEKLFF
D gene: .; clone size: .; V gene: TRBV7-9; J gene: TRBJ1-1; CDR3 DNA: TGTGCCAGCAGCCACGACAGGGAAGCTTTCTTT; CDR3 protein: CASSHDREAFF
D gene: .; clone size: .; V gene: TRBV28; J gene: TRBJ2-1; CDR3 DNA: TGTGCCAGCGAAACAGGGATAAATAACAATGAGCAGTTCTTC; CDR3 protein: CASETGINNNEQFF
D gene: .; clone size: .; V gene: TRBV19; J gene: TRBJ2-1; CDR3 DNA: TGTGCCAGTACTCCGGGACCCTACAATGAGCAGTTCTTC; CDR3 protein: CASTPGPYNEQFF
D gene: .; clone size: .; V gene: TRBV5-6; J gene: TRBJ2-3; CDR3 DNA: TGTGCCAGCAGCCACGGCACGCCCACAGATACGCAGTATTTT; CDR3 protein: CASSHGTPTDTQYF
D gene: TRBD2; clone size: .; V gene: TRBV7-2; J gene: TRBJ2-3; CDR3 DNA: TGTGCCAGCAGCGCCCGGACTAGCGGGTCTAGCACAGATACGCAGTATTTT; CDR3 protein: CASSARTSGSSTDTQYF
D gene: TRBD2; clone size: .; V gene: TRBV28; J gene: TRBJ2-7; CDR3 DNA: TGTGCCAGCAGAGTGTGGGGGGGAAACGAGCAGTACTTC; CDR3 protein: CASRVWGGNEQYF
D gene: TRBD1; clone size: once; V gene: TRBV4-3; J gene: TRBJ1-1; CDR3 DNA: TGCGCCAGCAGCCCCGCCAGACAGGGGGCAGGGGACACTGAAGCTTTCTTT; CDR3 protein: CASSPARQGAGDTEAFF
D gene: .; clone size: .; V gene: TRBV4-2; J gene: TRBJ1-2; CDR3 DNA: TGTGCCAGCAGCCAAGAAGGGCCGGGGGCTATTGGCTACACCTTC; CDR3 protein: CASSQEGPGAIGYTF
D gene: TRBD1; clone size: .; V gene: TRBV11-2; J gene: TRBJ1-4; CDR3 DNA: TGTGCCAGCAGCTCACCGACAGGGGTTGGTGAAAAACTGTTTTTT; CDR3 protein: CASSSPTGVGEKLFF
D gene: TRBD1; clone size: .; V gene: TRBV4-1; J gene: TRBJ1-1; CDR3 DNA: TGCGCCAGCAGCCGCGGACAGGGGGTCACTGAAGCTTTCTTT; CDR3 protein: CASSRGQGVTEAFF
D gene: TRBD1; clone size: once; V gene: TRBV2; J gene: TRBJ2-7; CDR3 DNA: TGTGCCAGCAGAGAAATAGGGACAGGGGGCAACGAGCAGTACTTC; CDR3 protein: CASREIGTGGNEQYF
D gene: .; clone size: .; V gene: TRBV30; J gene: TRBJ1-1; CDR3 DNA: TGTGCCTGGAAGAGGGGTAACACTGAAGCTTTCTTT; CDR3 protein: CAWKRGNTEAFF
D gene: .; clone size: .; V gene: TRBV29-1; J gene: TRBJ2-7; CDR3 DNA: TGCAGCGTTGTCGGAACTGTGGGAGGCCACGAGCAGTACTTC; CDR3 protein: CSVVGTVGGHEQYF
D gene: .; clone size: .; V gene: TRBV28; J gene: TRBJ1-1; CDR3 DNA: TGTGCCAGCAGGTGGGACCTCTGGAACACTGAAGCTTTCTTT; CDR3 protein: CASRWDLWNTEAFF
D gene: TRBD1; clone size: .; V gene: TRBV5-1; J gene: TRBJ2-1; CDR3 DNA: TGCGCCAGCAGCTATGACAGGGTTTGGCTCAATGAGCAGTTCTTC; CDR3 protein: CASSYDRVWLNEQFF
D gene: TRBD2; clone size: .; V gene: TRBV4-2; J gene: TRBJ2-1; CDR3 DNA: TGTGCCAGCAGCCAAGGAAAGGGGACTAGCGGGAACAATGAGCAGTTCTTC; CDR3 protein: CASSQGKGTSGNNEQFF
D gene: .; clone size: .; V gene: TRBV12-2; J gene: TRBJ1-3; CDR3 DNA: TGTGCAAGTCGCTCCCCAGACAGGGGGCGAAACACCATATATTTT; CDR3 protein: CASRSPDRGRNTIYF
D gene: .; clone size: .; V gene: TRBV19; J gene: TRBJ1-1; CDR3 DNA: TGTGCCAGTAGTATTCACGGGAAGAACACTGAAGCTTTCTTT; CDR3 protein: CASSIHGKNTEAFF
D gene: .; clone size: .; V gene: TRBV19; J gene: TRBJ1-5; CDR3 DNA: TGTGCCAGTAGTATGGAAGTCTTCAGCCTACAGCATTTT; CDR3 protein: CASSMEVFSLQHF
D gene: TRBD2; clone size: once; V gene: TRBV19; J gene: TRBJ2-7; CDR3 DNA: TGTGCCAGTAGGCTGACTAGCGCCCACTACGAGCAGTACTTC; CDR3 protein: CASRLTSAHYEQYF
D gene: .; clone size: once; V gene: TRBV4-3; J gene: TRBJ2-1; CDR3 DNA: TGCGCCAGCAGCCCCTCCTATGGGGGCTACAATGAGCAGTTCTTC; CDR3 protein: CASSPSYGGYNEQFF
D gene: TRBD2; clone size: few; V gene: TRBV2; J gene: TRBJ2-1; CDR3 DNA: TGTGCCAGCCTCGGGACTAGCGGGAGGGCTGAGCAGTTCTTC; CDR3 protein: CASLGTSGRAEQFF